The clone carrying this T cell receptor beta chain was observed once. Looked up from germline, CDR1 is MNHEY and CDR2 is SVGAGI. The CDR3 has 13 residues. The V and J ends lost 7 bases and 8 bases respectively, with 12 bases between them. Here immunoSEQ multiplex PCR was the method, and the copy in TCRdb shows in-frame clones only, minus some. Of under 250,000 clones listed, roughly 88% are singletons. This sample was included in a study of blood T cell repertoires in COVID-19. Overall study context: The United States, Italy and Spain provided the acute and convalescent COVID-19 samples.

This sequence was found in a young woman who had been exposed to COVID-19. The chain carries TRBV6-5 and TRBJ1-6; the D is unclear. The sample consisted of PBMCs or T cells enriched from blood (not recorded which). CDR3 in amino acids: CASKRDKHSPLHF. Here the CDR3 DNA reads TGTGCCAGCAAAAGAGATAAGCATTCACCCCTCCACTTT.